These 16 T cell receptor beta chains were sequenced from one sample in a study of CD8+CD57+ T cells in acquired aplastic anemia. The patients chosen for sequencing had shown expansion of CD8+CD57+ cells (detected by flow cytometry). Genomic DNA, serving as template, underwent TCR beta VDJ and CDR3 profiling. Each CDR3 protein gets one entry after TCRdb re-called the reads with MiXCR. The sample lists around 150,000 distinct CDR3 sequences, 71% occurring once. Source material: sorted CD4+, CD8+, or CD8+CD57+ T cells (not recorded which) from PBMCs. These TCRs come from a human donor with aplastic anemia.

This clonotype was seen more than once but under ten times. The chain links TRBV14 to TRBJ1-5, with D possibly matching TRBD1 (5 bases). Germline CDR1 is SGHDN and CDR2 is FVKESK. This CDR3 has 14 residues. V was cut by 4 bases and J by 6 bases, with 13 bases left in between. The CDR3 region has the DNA TGTGCCAGCAGCCCCCTGGGGGTATCTCAGCCCCAGCATTTT. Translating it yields CASSPLGVSQPQHF.

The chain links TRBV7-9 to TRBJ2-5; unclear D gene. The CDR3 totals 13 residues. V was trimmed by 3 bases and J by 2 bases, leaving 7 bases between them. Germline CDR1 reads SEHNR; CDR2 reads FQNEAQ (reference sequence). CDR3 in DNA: TGTGCCAGCAGCTTCGGCCAGCAAGAGACCCAGTACTTC. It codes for CASSFGQQETQYF.

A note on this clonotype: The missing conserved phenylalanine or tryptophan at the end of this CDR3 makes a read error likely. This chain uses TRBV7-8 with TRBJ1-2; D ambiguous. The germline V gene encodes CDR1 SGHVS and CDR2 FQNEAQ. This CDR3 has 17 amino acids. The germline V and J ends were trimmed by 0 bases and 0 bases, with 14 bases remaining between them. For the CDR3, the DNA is TGTGCCAGCAGCTTAGCCCCCCGGCCCGAAGCTAACTATGGCTACACCGTC. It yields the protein CASSLAPRPEANYGYTV.

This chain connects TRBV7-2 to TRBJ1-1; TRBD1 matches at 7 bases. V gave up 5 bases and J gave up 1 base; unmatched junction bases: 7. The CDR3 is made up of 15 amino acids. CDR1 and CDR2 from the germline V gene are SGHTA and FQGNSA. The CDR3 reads CASSPRQGRNTEAFF. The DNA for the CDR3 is TGTGCCAGCAGCCCGCGACAGGGTAGGAACACTGAAGCTTTCTTT.

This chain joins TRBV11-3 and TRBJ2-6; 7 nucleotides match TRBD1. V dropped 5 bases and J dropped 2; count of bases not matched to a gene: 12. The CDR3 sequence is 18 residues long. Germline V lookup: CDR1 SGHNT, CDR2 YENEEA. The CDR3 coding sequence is TGTGCCAGCAGCGCCCTGGACAGGTGGGATCCTGGGGCCAACGTCCTGACTTTC. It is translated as CASSALDRWDPGANVLTF.

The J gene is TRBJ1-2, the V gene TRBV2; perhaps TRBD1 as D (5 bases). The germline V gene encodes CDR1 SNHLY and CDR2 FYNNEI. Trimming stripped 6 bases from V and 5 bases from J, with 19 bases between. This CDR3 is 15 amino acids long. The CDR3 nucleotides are TGTGCCAGCAGCTTAGGGACCGGGGGAGGATATGGCTACACCTTC. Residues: CASSLGTGGGYGYTF.

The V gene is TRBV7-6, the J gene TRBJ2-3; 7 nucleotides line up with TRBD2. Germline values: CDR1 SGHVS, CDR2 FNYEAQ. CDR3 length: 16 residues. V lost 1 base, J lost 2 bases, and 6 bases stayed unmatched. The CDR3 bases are TGTGCCAGCAGCTTAGATGGCGGGGGAATCACAGATACGCAGTATTTT. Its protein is CASSLDGGGITDTQYF.

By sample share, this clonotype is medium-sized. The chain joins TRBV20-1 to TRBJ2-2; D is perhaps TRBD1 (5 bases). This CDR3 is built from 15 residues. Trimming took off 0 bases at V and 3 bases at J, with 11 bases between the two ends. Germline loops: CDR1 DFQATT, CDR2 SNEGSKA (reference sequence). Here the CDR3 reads CSARDPRVDTGELFF. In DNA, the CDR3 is TGCAGTGCTAGAGATCCCAGGGTTGACACCGGGGAGCTGTTTTTT.

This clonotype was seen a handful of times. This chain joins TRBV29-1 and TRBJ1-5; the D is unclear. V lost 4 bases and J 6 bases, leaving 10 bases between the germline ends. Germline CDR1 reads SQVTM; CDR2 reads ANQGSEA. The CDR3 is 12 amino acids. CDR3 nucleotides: TGCAGCGTTGGGGCCAAAGGTCAGCCCCAGCATTTT. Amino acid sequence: CSVGAKGQPQHF.

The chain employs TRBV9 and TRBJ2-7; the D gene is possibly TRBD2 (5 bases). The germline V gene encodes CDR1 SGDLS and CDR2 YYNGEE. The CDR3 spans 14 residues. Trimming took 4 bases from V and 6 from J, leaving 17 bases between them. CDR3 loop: CASSPHASQGEQYF. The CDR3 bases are TGTGCCAGCAGCCCGCACGCTAGCCAAGGCGAGCAGTACTTC.

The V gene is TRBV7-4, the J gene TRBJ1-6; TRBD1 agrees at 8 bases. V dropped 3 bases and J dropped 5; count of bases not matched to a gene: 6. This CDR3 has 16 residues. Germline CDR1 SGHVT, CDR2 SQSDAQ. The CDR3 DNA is TGTGCCAGCAGCTTGGGACAGGCGATGCATAATTCACCCCTCCACTTT. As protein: CASSLGQAMHNSPLHF.

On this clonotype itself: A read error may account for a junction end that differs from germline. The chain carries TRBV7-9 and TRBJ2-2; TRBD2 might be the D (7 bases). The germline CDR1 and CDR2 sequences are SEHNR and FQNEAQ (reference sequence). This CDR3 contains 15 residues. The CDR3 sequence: CASSLYGGPGGELVF. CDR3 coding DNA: TGTGCCAGCAGCTTATACGGGGGGCCTGGCGGGGAGCTGGTTTTT.

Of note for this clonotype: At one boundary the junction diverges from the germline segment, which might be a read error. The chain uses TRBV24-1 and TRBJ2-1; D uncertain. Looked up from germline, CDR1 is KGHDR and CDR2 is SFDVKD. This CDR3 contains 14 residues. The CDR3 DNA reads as TGTGCCACCAGTGATACACAGTTCTACAGTGAGCAGTTCTTC. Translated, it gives CATSDTQFYSEQFF.

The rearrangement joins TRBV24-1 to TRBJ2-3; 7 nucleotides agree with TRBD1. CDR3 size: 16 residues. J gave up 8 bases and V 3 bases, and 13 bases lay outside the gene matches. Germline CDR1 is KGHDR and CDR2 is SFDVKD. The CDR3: CATSDTRTGPSGTQYF. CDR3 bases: TGTGCCACCAGTGATACACGGACAGGTCCCTCGGGTACGCAGTATTTT.

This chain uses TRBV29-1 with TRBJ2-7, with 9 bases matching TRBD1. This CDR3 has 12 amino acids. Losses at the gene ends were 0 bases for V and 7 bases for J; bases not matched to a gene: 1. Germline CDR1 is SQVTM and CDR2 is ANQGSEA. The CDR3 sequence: CSVEEGQGEQYV. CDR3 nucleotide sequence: TGCAGCGTTGAAGAAGGACAGGGGGAGCAGTACGTC.

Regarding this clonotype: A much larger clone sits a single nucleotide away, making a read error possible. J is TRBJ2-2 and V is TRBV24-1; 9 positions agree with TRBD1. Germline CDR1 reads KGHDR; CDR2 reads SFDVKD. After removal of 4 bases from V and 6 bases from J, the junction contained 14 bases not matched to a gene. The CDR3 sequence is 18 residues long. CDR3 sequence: CATSDRRPGQGYAGELFF. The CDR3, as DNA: TGTGCCACCAGTGACAGAAGACCAGGACAGGGGTATGCCGGGGAGCTGTTTTTT.